This T cell receptor (beta chain) was documented in a study of neoadjuvant nivolumab and ipilimumab in lung cancer. Study-level findings and limits: TCR receptors were sequenced in few samples. TCR richness and clonality were higher in tumors than adjacent uninvolved lung.

As for this clone: Antigen specificity is unknown.

TCRdb keeps only in-frame clones here, not all; method: immunoSEQ multiplex PCR. The table has fewer than 30,000 clones, about 80% seen once. V shed 6 bases and J shed 6 bases, with 15 bases lying between them. Germline values: CDR1 MNHEY, CDR2 SVGAGI. The CDR3 runs 14 residues. This sequence joins TRBV6-5 and TRBJ2-4; D is ambiguous. The receptor was isolated from an adult with non-small cell lung cancer. The sample here was tumor tissue, taken after neoadjuvant nivolumab, alone or with ipilimumab, at or shortly before surgery. This chain's CDR3 is CASRPLLQRNIQYF. CDR3 in DNA: TGTGCCAGCAGGCCCCTACTACAGAGAAACATTCAGTACTTC.